This T cell receptor beta chain was recovered during a study of blood T cells in healthy people across ages. Study conclusions and caveats: PBMCs went unsorted, and a conclusive naive versus antigen-experienced comparison was therefore prevented. Any changes in expanded clonotypes were possibly confounded, as donor CMV status remained unknown.

About this clonotype: Its antigen is as yet unknown.

A second PCR of about 7 to 11 cycles used a sample-barcoded 5' primer and a J-beta primer mix. Each CDR3 protein is one row after TCRdb ran MiXCR on the 5' RACE reads. Of 650,000 to 1,000,000 distinct CDR3 sequences detected, around half appear once; the ten largest clones hold less than 20%. Isolation per sample recovered at least 7 million PBMCs. Trimming took 1 base from V and 8 from J; bases not matched to a gene: 5. The CDR3 runs 16 residues. Per the germline V gene, CDR1 is SGHVS and CDR2 is FQNEAQ. This rearrangement joins TRBV7-8 to TRBJ1-4, with 12 bases lining up with TRBD1. Sequenced sample: blood. This TCR was sampled from a man aged 80 or over in good health. CDR3 nucleotide sequence: TGTGCCAGCAGCTTAGTTAGGGGACAGGGGGCCGAAAAACTGTTTTTT. Encoded protein: CASSLVRGQGAEKLFF.